Sequencing of this TCR beta chain was carried out in a study of CD4 T cells in relation to SARS-CoV-2 and coronaviruses. Whole-study context: Median patient age was approximately 38 years, spanning 21 to 72 years. General study points: No crossreactivity against non-spike viral proteins was tested here. No donor gave both pre-pandemic and post-infection samples.

Profiling relied on immunoSEQ multiplex PCR, and the TCRdb table lists in-frame clones only, not all of them. The repertoire holds 35,000 to 40,000 clones, roughly 90% seen once, with about a tenth in the top ten. The germline V and J ends were trimmed by 3 bases and 6 bases, with 12 bases remaining between them. The CDR3 is 14 amino acids. In germline, CDR1 is SGHTA, CDR2 FQGNSA. Points on this clone: No antigen is known for it.

The receptor's source is an adult with COVID-19. The genes are TRBV7-2 and TRBJ1-5; possible D gene TRBD1, 6 bases. Sequencing was performed on memory CD4+ T cells from PBMCs. The CDR3 nucleotides read TGTGCCAGCAGCTTCCAGGGGTCCACTCAGCCCCAGCATTTT. Translation: CASSFQGSTQPQHF.